One and the same sample provided the 29 T cell receptor beta chains below, sequenced in a study of blood T cell dynamics during melanoma immunotherapy. Sequencing was performed with immunoSEQ multiplex PCR; in TCRdb, only in-frame clones are kept and a portion is missing. The table has 15,000 to 20,000 clones, approximately 89% seen once. Time point specified: pre-treatment baseline. The sequences come from blood, collected from a patient treated with checkpoint blockade. The receptors stem from a human donor with melanoma.

DNA of the CDR3: TGTGCCAGCACCCAAGGAAGGGGGAGCAATCAGCCCCAGCATTTT. It is translated as CASTQGRGSNQPQHF. The chain has TRBV5-5 and TRBJ1-5; maybe TRBD1 (6 bases). The CDR3 has 15 amino acids. Germline V gene lookup returns CDR1 SGHKS and CDR2 YYEKEE (reference sequence). V lost 6 bases to trimming and J lost 1 base, with 14 bases between them.

The rearrangement joins TRBV12-5 to TRBJ1-5, with TRBD1 identical over 9 bases. The germline CDR1 and CDR2 sequences are LGHNT and FRNRAP. The junction had 3 bases not matched to a gene; V was cut back by 3 bases and J by 3 bases. This CDR3 is 15 amino acids long. The CDR3: CASGLTGGPNQPQHF. CDR3 DNA sequence: TGTGCTAGTGGTTTAACAGGGGGCCCCAATCAGCCCCAGCATTTT.

The rearrangement joins TRBV10-3 to TRBJ2-1, with 8 bases aligning to TRBD1. This CDR3 is built from 15 residues. Germline V gene sequence: CDR1 ENHRY, CDR2 SYGVKD. V shed 3 bases, J shed 2 bases, and the junction held 3 bases outside the gene matches. The CDR3 bases are TGTGCCATCAGTGACGGACAGGGCCCCTACAATGAGCAGTTCTTC. This translates into CAISDGQGPYNEQFF.

The rearrangement uses TRBV15 and TRBJ2-7; 8 bases match TRBD2. Germline CDR1 reads LNHNV; CDR2 reads YYDKDF (reference sequence). The V segment lost 4 bases and the J segment 3 bases; nucleotides outside the gene matches: 11. This CDR3 region has 16 residues. This CDR3 reads CATSKGVERELYEQYF. In DNA form, the CDR3 reads TGTGCCACCAGCAAGGGGGTGGAGCGGGAGCTCTACGAGCAGTACTTC. The full variable domain, with the rest looked up from reference TRBV15 and TRBJ2-7, is DAMVIQNPRYQVTQFGKPVTLSCSQTLNHNVMYWYQQKSSQAPKLLFHYYDKDFNNEADTPDNFQSRRPNTSFCFLDIRSPGLGDTAMYLCATSKGVERELYEQYFGPGTRLTVT.

This chain joins TRBV4-1 and TRBJ1-1; D is undetermined. V was shortened by 1 base and J by 11 bases, with 17 bases between the two germline ends. The CDR3 length is 14 residues. The V gene's germline CDR1 is MGHRA and CDR2 YSYEKL. CDR3 DNA sequence: TGCGCCAGCAGCCAAGTGGAGGGTAACCTAAATGCTTTCTTT. This encodes CASSQVEGNLNAFF.

CDR3 loop: CASSLLGWDGYTF. In DNA form, the CDR3 reads TGCGCCAGCAGCTTGTTGGGTTGGGATGGCTACACCTTC. The rearrangement links TRBV5-1 to TRBJ1-2; no definite D call. V was pared by 1 base and J by 6 bases, with 10 bases between. Germline V gene data show CDR1 as SGHRS and CDR2 as YFSETQ. There are 13 residues in the CDR3.

The chain has TRBV7-9 and TRBJ2-5, with TRBD1 as a possible D gene (6 bases). V was clipped by 0 bases and J by 1 base, with 6 bases between them. Germline loops: CDR1 SEHNR, CDR2 FQNEAQ (reference sequence). This CDR3 spans 14 amino acids. CDR3 DNA sequence: TGTGCCAGCAGCTTAGCCAGGGGCCAAGAGACCCAGTACTTC. This translates into CASSLARGQETQYF.

The V gene is TRBV19, the J gene TRBJ2-6; perhaps TRBD2 as D (5 bases). Between the trimmed V and J ends, which lost 10 bases and 2 bases, there was a span of 9 bases. The germline gives CDR1 LNHDA, CDR2 SQIVND (reference sequence). CDR3 size: 13 residues. The CDR3 bases are TGTGCCACCCGGGGTGCTGGGGCCAACGTCCTGACTTTC. This translates into CATRGAGANVLTF. The whole variable domain, filled in from reference TRBV19 and TRBJ2-6, reads DGGITQSPKYLFRKEGQNVTLSCEQNLNHDAMYWYRQDPGQGLRLIYYSQIVNDFQKGDIAEGYSVSREKKESFPLTVTSAQKNPTAFYLCATRGAGANVLTFGAGSRLTVL.

This chain uses TRBV6-1 with TRBJ2-7, with 7 bases identical to TRBD2. Germline CDR1 is MNHNS and CDR2 is SASEGT. This CDR3 comprises 15 residues. Trimming removed 0 bases from V and 4 bases from J; junction bases left unmatched: 6. CDR3 in amino acids: CASSEARGRGYEQYF. For the CDR3, the DNA is TGTGCCAGCAGTGAAGCGCGGGGGAGAGGATACGAGCAGTACTTC.

The V gene is TRBV9, the J gene TRBJ2-2; maybe TRBD2 (5 bases). The V and J ends lost 0 bases and 4 bases respectively, with 13 bases between them. The CDR3 extends over 16 amino acids. The V gene's germline CDR1 is SGDLS and CDR2 YYNGEE. DNA for the CDR3: TGTGCCAGCAGCGTAGCTACGGGAATGAGCACCGGGGAGCTGTTTTTT. Its protein product is CASSVATGMSTGELFF.

This clone turned up a few times. The chain uses TRBV11-2 and TRBJ2-7; tentative D call: TRBD1 (5 bases). Germline CDR1 is SGHAT and CDR2 is FQNNGV. This CDR3 is 14 amino acids long. Deletions cut 0 bases from V and 3 bases from J, with 9 bases between. CDR3 sequence reads: CASSLEEGVYEQYF. In DNA form, the CDR3 reads TGTGCCAGCAGCTTAGAAGAAGGGGTCTACGAGCAGTACTTC.

The chain links TRBV5-4 to TRBJ2-3, with 7 bases matching TRBD2. The CDR3 is 15 amino acids. CDR1 and CDR2 from the germline V gene are SGHNT and YYREEE (reference sequence). J gave up 2 bases and V 2 bases, and 5 bases lay outside the gene matches. The DNA of the CDR3 is TGTGCCAGCAGCTTAAGTAGCGGGTCCACAGATACGCAGTATTTT. Translation gives CASSLSSGSTDTQYF.

The chain couples TRBV1 to TRBJ1-5; the table calls TRBD1, which could not be checked here. TRBV1 is deemed a pseudogene. The CDR3 has 16 amino acids. The CDR3 region is CTSSQRQSLRNQPQHF. CDR3 coding DNA: TGCACCAGCAGCCAACGACAGTCCTTACGCAATCAGCCCCAGCATTTT.

The chain uses TRBV28 and TRBJ1-4; D call uncertain. Trimming pared 1 base from V and 14 bases from J, leaving 14 bases between. Looked up from germline, CDR1 is MDHEN and CDR2 is SYDVKM. The length of the CDR3 is 13 residues. DNA of the CDR3: TGTGCCAGCAGTTTATTTTTGAAAAGTGGGCTGTTTTTT. It codes for CASSLFLKSGLFF. The full variable domain, its missing parts supplied by reference TRBV28 and TRBJ1-4, is DVKVTQSSRYLVKRTGEKVFLECVQDMDHENMFWYRQDPGLGLRLIYFSYDVKMKEKGDIPEGYSVSREKKERFSLILESASTNQTSMYLCASSLFLKSGLFFGSGTQLSVL.

This clone occurred once. The chain is built from TRBV30 and TRBJ2-7, with 9 bases that match TRBD1. Germline-derived CDR1 and CDR2 are GTSNPN and SVGIG (reference sequence). Trimming removed 8 bases from V and 2 bases from J; junction bases left unmatched: 10. CDR3 size: 14 residues. The CDR3 DNA is TGTGCCGGGTCCCCCGGGACAGGGACCTACGAGCAGTACTTC. Protein: CAGSPGTGTYEQYF.

The rearrangement joins TRBV5-1 to TRBJ1-1; D might be TRBD1 (6 bases). In germline, CDR1 is SGHRS, CDR2 YFSETQ. Trimming took off 4 bases at V and 5 bases at J, with 12 bases between the two ends. This CDR3 is built from 13 residues. In nucleotides, the CDR3 is TGCGCCAGCAGCGCACAGGGAGGTACTGAAGCTTTCTTT. It is translated as CASSAQGGTEAFF.

The V call is TRBV7-3, the J call TRBJ2-5, with 10 bases that match TRBD1. Germline loops: CDR1 SGHTA, CDR2 FQGTGA. J was trimmed by 2 bases and V by 5 bases; bases with no gene match: 5. CDR3 length: 15 amino acids. CDR3 sequence (DNA): TGTGCCAGCAGCCTCGGACAGGGGGGACAAGAGACCCAGTACTTC. This translates into CASSLGQGGQETQYF.

The gene calls are TRBV30 and TRBJ2-7; D is perhaps TRBD2 (6 bases). Germline lookup yields CDR1 GTSNPN and CDR2 SVGIG (reference sequence). The V end lost 0 bases, the J end lost 6 bases, and 9 bases lay between the germline ends. The CDR3 sequence is 12 residues long. The CDR3, as DNA: TGTGCCTGGAGTGTCGGGAGAGGCGAGCAGTACTTC. Residues: CAWSVGRGEQYF.

V usage is TRBV14 and J usage is TRBJ1-1; D possibly corresponds to TRBD1 (5 bases). CDR1 is SGHDN, CDR2 FVKESK, per germline. V was trimmed by 3 bases and J by 5 bases, leaving 13 bases between them. The CDR3 contains 14 residues. Here the CDR3 reads CASSQVGTRTEAFF. DNA for the CDR3: TGTGCCAGCAGCCAGGTAGGGACGCGAACTGAAGCTTTCTTT.

The V and J genes are TRBV6-5 and TRBJ2-1; 8 nucleotides agree with TRBD1. Trimming removed 9 bases from V and 10 bases from J; junction bases left unmatched: 8. Germline CDR1 and CDR2: MNHEY and SVGAGI. CDR3 size: 12 residues. CDR3 amino acids: CASQSRTGEQFF. CDR3 bases: TGTGCCAGTCAAAGCAGGACAGGGGAGCAGTTCTTC.

This clone was counted once. Sequence at one end of the junction differs from germline and may be a read error. The chain employs TRBV19 and TRBJ2-1; 9 bases fit TRBD1. Germline V gene sequence: CDR1 LNHDA, CDR2 SQIVND (reference sequence). CDR3 length: 15 residues. The CDR3 protein is CASTLGQGLYTEQFF. The DNA of the CDR3 is TGTGCCAGTACTTTGGGACAGGGACTCTACACTGAGCAGTTCTTC.

The J gene is TRBJ2-5, the V gene TRBV7-2; 11 nucleotides agree with TRBD1. This CDR3 is built from 15 residues. The germline gives CDR1 SGHTA, CDR2 FQGNSA. The trim removed 5 bases at V and 7 bases at J, leaving 9 bases unmatched. CDR3 region: CASSPRTGGAGTQYF. The CDR3 DNA follows: TGTGCCAGCAGCCCACGGACAGGGGGCGCGGGGACCCAGTACTTC.

The rearrangement joins TRBV7-2 to TRBJ2-7; 8 bases are a match to TRBD2. The CDR3 is 16 amino acids. V trimming: 1 base; J trimming: 3 bases; junction bases outside the gene matches: 8. From germline, CDR1 is SGHTA and CDR2 FQGNSA. CDR3 amino acids: CASSLVGTGGDYEQYF. Here the CDR3 DNA reads TGTGCCAGCAGCTTAGTGGGAACGGGGGGGGACTACGAGCAGTACTTC.

The rearrangement joins TRBV14 to TRBJ2-5; 10 bases map to TRBD1. The closer fit of TRBJ2-7 to the DNA end suggests the J call may be wrong. Looked up from germline, CDR1 is SGHDN and CDR2 is FVKESK. This CDR3 is 14 amino acids long. The CDR3 coding sequence is TGTGCCAGCAGCAGACAGGGGGCTTTCGGCGAGCAGTACTTC. Translating gives CASSRQGAFGEQYF.

The CDR3 protein is CACLDRGRGSYEQYF. CDR3 coding DNA: TGTGCCTGCTTGGACAGGGGAAGAGGCTCCTACGAGCAGTACTTC. This sequence joins TRBV30 and TRBJ2-7, with 9 bases aligning to TRBD1. CDR1 is GTSNPN and CDR2 is SVGIG in the germline V gene (reference sequence). This CDR3 has 15 residues. The ends lost 6 bases at V and 0 bases at J; junction bases unmatched: 9.

The V and J genes are TRBV18 and TRBJ1-5; 8 nucleotides align to TRBD1. The trim removed 4 bases at V and 5 bases at J, leaving 4 bases unmatched. The CDR3 is made up of 14 amino acids. The germline V gene encodes CDR1 KGHSH and CDR2 LQKENI. The CDR3 here is CASSQGTGDQPQHF. The CDR3 DNA reads TGTGCCAGCTCACAGGGGACAGGCGATCAGCCCCAGCATTTT.

The J gene is TRBJ1-2, the V gene TRBV7-9; no reliable D call. The CDR3 runs 15 residues. The ends were cut back, 1 base at V and 4 bases at J, with 13 bases in the middle. Germline values: CDR1 SEHNR, CDR2 FQNEAQ (reference sequence). The chain's CDR3 is CASSLVLGSTYGYTF. CDR3 in DNA: TGTGCCAGCAGCTTAGTCCTCGGCAGTACCTATGGCTACACCTTC.

The CDR3 loop is CASSLGTGRISGNTIYF. CDR3 nucleotides: TGTGCCAGCAGCTTGGGGACAGGGAGGATTTCTGGAAACACCATATATTTT. The rearrangement joins TRBV5-6 to TRBJ1-3; TRBD1 agrees at 8 bases. The V segment lost 0 bases and the J segment 1 base; nucleotides outside the gene matches: 6. The CDR3 sequence is 17 residues long. CDR1 and CDR2 from the germline V gene are SGHDT and YYEEEE.

The V gene is TRBV7-2, the J gene TRBJ2-5; 7 nucleotides line up with TRBD1. J gave up 3 bases and V 3 bases, and 7 bases lay outside the gene matches. The germline V gene has CDR1 SGHTA and CDR2 FQGNSA. The CDR3 runs 15 residues. In DNA, the CDR3 is TGTGCCAGCAGCTTGATGGTGGGACAGAAAGAGACCCAGTACTTC. Protein sequence: CASSLMVGQKETQYF. The variable domain in full, completed from reference TRBV7-2 and TRBJ2-5, reads GAGVSQSPSNKVTEKGKDVELRCDPISGHTALYWYRQSLGQGLEFLIYFQGNSAPDKSGLPSDRFSAERTGGSVSTLTIQRTQQEDSAVYLCASSLMVGQKETQYFGPGTRLLVL.